A single sample is the source of the 25 T cell receptor beta chains below, sequenced in a study of beta chain features in type 1 diabetes. Sequenced material consisted of expressed TCRB transcripts (all of the isolated RNA was reverse transcribed). Some clones are missing from TCRdb's copy, which holds only in-frame ones; the method was immunoSEQ multiplex PCR. The sample comprises 620,000 or so clones, 15% to 17% of which are singletons, and about 0.097% rests with the top ten. Material for sequencing was naive CD4+ T cells from blood. These receptors came from a man between 18 and 35 years old in good health.

The chain links TRBV4-1 to TRBJ2-7; TRBD2 matches 8 bases. CDR1 and CDR2 (germline): MGHRA, YSYEKL. This CDR3 has 17 residues. V dropped 5 bases and J dropped 7; count of bases not matched to a gene: 19. In nucleotides, the CDR3 is TGCGCCAGCAGCGGCAATACCCTAGCGGGCTCCCTGGGAGAGCAGTACTTC. This sequence encodes CASSGNTLAGSLGEQYF.

There are a few counts of this clone. The CDR3 spells CASSSQGAKNIQYF. As DNA, the CDR3 is TGTGCCAGTAGTTCACAGGGTGCCAAAAACATTCAGTACTTC. This rearrangement joins TRBV19 to TRBJ2-4, with D possibly TRBD1 on 6 matching bases. Germline V gene lookup returns CDR1 LNHDA and CDR2 SQIVND (reference sequence). The CDR3 consists of 14 residues. Between the trimmed V and J ends, which lost 5 bases and 1 base, there was a span of 9 bases.

This clone was detected only a few times. The chain combines TRBV18 with TRBJ2-1; D perhaps matches TRBD2 (6 bases). This CDR3 region has 13 residues. Germline CDR1 KGHSH, CDR2 LQKENI. V lost 5 bases and J 5 bases, leaving 10 bases between the germline ends. This chain's CDR3 is CASSSLANNEQFF. CDR3 in DNA: TGTGCCAGCTCATCCCTAGCGAACAATGAGCAGTTCTTC.

In this sample, this clone turned up a few times. This chain connects TRBV2 to TRBJ2-1, with 11 bases aligning to TRBD2. Per germline, CDR1 SNHLY and CDR2 FYNNEI. V dropped 3 bases and J dropped 9; count of bases not matched to a gene: 4. The length of the CDR3 is 14 residues. CDR3 DNA: TGTGCCAGCAGTGAGGAGACTAGCGGGATTGAGCAGTTCTTC. This encodes CASSEETSGIEQFF.

The chain combines TRBV2 with TRBJ1-2, with 8 positions matching TRBD1. The CDR3 sequence is 13 residues long. The germline V gene encodes CDR1 SNHLY and CDR2 FYNNEI. Trimming cost V 7 bases and J 4 bases; bases outside gene matches: 5. Here the CDR3 DNA reads TGTGCCAGCACCCAGACAGGGGCCTATGGCTACACCTTC. Translation: CASTQTGAYGYTF. The entire variable domain, with the rest obtained from reference TRBV2 and TRBJ1-2, is as follows: EPEVTQTPSHQVTQMGQEVILRCVPISNHLYFYWYRQILGQKVEFLVSFYNNEISEKSEIFDDQFSVERPDGSNFTLKIRSTKLEDSAMYFCASTQTGAYGYTFGSGTRLTVV.

Comment on this clone: One end of the junction does not line up with germline, which may come from a read error. V is TRBV13 and J is TRBJ2-7; maybe TRBD2 (6 bases). Germline CDR1 reads PRHDT; CDR2 reads FYEKMQ (reference sequence). The CDR3 is 12 residues long. The CDR3 protein is CASSLVGGGVRF. The CDR3 DNA reads as TGTGCCAGCAGCTTAGTGGGAGGAGGGGTTCGCTTC.

This clone was detected a few times. V and J are TRBV4-3 and TRBJ2-7, with 8 bases that match TRBD1. Trimming removed 4 bases from V and 6 bases from J; junction bases left unmatched: 5. The germline V gene encodes CDR1 LGHNA and CDR2 YSLEER. The CDR3 has 13 amino acids. The CDR3 DNA reads TGCGCCAGCAGCCTATCGACAGGGGCCGAGCAGTACTTC. It is translated as CASSLSTGAEQYF.

The chain uses TRBV7-9 and TRBJ1-6, with D tentatively TRBD1 (5 bases). CDR1 and CDR2 (germline): SEHNR, FQNEAQ (reference sequence). This CDR3 is 15 amino acids long. V was cut by 5 bases and J by 7 bases, with 15 bases left in between. CDR3 region: CASSPRGVVNSPLHF. CDR3 DNA: TGTGCCAGCAGCCCCAGAGGGGTGGTCAATTCACCCCTCCACTTT.

This sequence joins TRBV5-6 and TRBJ1-1; possible D gene TRBD1, 5 bases. The CDR3 is made up of 17 amino acids. The germline V gene has CDR1 SGHDT and CDR2 YYEEEE. V gave up 2 bases and J gave up 1 base, with 18 bases separating them. CDR3 sequence: CASSLLFAGWKNTEAFF. The CDR3 region has the DNA TGTGCCAGCAGCTTACTTTTCGCAGGGTGGAAGAACACTGAAGCTTTCTTT.

The sample holds a few counts of this clone. V usage is TRBV7-2 and J usage is TRBJ2-1; perhaps D is TRBD1 or TRBD2 (5 bases each). The length of the CDR3 is 15 residues. CDR1 and CDR2 from the germline V gene are SGHTA and FQGNSA. V lost 7 bases and J lost 0, with 13 bases in between. The CDR3 coding sequence is TGTGCCAGCACCCCGGGGCCTAGCTCCTACAATGAGCAGTTCTTC. It translates to CASTPGPSSYNEQFF.

This clone was recorded a few times. V usage is TRBV7-2 and J usage is TRBJ2-7, with 12 positions matching TRBD2. CDR3 length: 14 residues. With 5 bases clipped from V and 2 bases from J, the junction kept 1 base outside the gene matches. The germline V gene encodes CDR1 SGHTA and CDR2 FQGNSA. The DNA of the CDR3 is TGTGCCAGCAGCCGACTAGCGGGAGCCTACGAGCAGTACTTC. Translation: CASSRLAGAYEQYF.

The V call is TRBV18, the J call TRBJ2-7, with 7 bases identical to TRBD1. The CDR3 runs 15 residues. From germline, CDR1 is KGHSH and CDR2 LQKENI. V was pared by 6 bases and J by 2 bases, with 10 bases of the junction left unmatched. The CDR3 DNA reads as TGTGCCAGCTCCCCCACAGGGGATATGACCTACGAGCAGTACTTC. Translated: CASSPTGDMTYEQYF.

The chain links TRBV12-5 to TRBJ2-1; TRBD1 aligns across 7 bases. Losses at the gene ends were 7 bases for V and 6 bases for J; bases not matched to a gene: 12. The CDR3 length is 15 residues. Germline V gene data show CDR1 as LGHNT and CDR2 as FRNRAP. CDR3 in amino acids: CASAPDRALSNEQFF. In DNA, the CDR3 is TGTGCTAGTGCTCCCGACAGGGCCCTATCCAATGAGCAGTTCTTC.

This clone was detected only a few times. The chain uses TRBV18 and TRBJ2-5; 7 bases match TRBD1. V lost 4 bases to trimming and J lost 0 bases; unmatched junction nucleotides: 8. This CDR3 is built from 16 residues. The V gene's germline CDR1 is KGHSH and CDR2 LQKENI. The CDR3: CASSLPGRGYQETQYF. DNA of the CDR3: TGTGCCAGCTCACTCCCCGGCAGGGGGTACCAAGAGACCCAGTACTTC.

This clone was observed a single time. The same CDR3 also results from other DNA sequences found in this sample. V and J are TRBV28 and TRBJ1-1; D might be TRBD1 (6 bases). CDR1 MDHEN and CDR2 SYDVKM come from the germline V gene. The V gene lost 6 bases and the J gene lost 4 bases, with 12 bases spanning the gap. This CDR3 comprises 13 residues. Here the CDR3 reads CASSPGGGTEAFF. Written as DNA, the CDR3 is TGTGCCAGCAGCCCCGGAGGGGGCACTGAAGCTTTCTTT.

This clone showed up just a few times. The J gene is TRBJ2-1, the V gene TRBV7-2; D not resolved. Germline lookup yields CDR1 SGHTA and CDR2 FQGNSA. V dropped 4 bases and J dropped 5 bases, with 15 bases sitting between them. The CDR3 contains 15 residues. CDR3 nucleotide sequence: TGTGCCAGCAGCTCTGTCGATTCAAGGAACAATGAGCAGTTCTTC. It translates to CASSSVDSRNNEQFF.

V gene TRBV9 combines with J gene TRBJ2-4; tentatively, D is TRBD1 (6 bases). Trimming removed 4 bases from V and 0 bases from J, with 8 bases in between. The germline V gene has CDR1 SGDLS and CDR2 YYNGEE. The CDR3 length is 14 residues. In DNA form, the CDR3 reads TGTGCCAGCAGCCCAGGGGTAGCCAAAAACATTCAGTACTTC. Protein product: CASSPGVAKNIQYF.

This clone was detected a few times. DNA for the CDR3: TGTGCCAGCTCTGCGGGGGCGAACTATGGCTACACCTTC. It encodes CASSAGANYGYTF. This chain joins TRBV18 and TRBJ1-2, with D tentatively TRBD1 (6 bases). V lost 6 bases and J 2 bases, leaving 10 bases between the germline ends. This CDR3 has 13 amino acids. Germline lookup yields CDR1 KGHSH and CDR2 LQKENI.

The rearrangement joins TRBV7-2 to TRBJ1-1; 7 bases line up with TRBD1. V lost 3 bases and J lost 5; bases outside the gene matches: 6. In germline, CDR1 is SGHTA, CDR2 FQGNSA. The CDR3 extends over 14 amino acids. CDR3 sequence: CASSFTQQGTEAFF. The DNA of the CDR3 is TGTGCCAGCAGCTTTACACAACAGGGGACTGAAGCTTTCTTT.

The chain is built from TRBV7-9 and TRBJ2-7, with TRBD1 matching 9 bases. V lost 5 bases to trimming and J lost 5 bases; unmatched junction nucleotides: 13. This CDR3 is 16 amino acids long. Germline V CDR1 and CDR2: SEHNR, FQNEAQ (reference sequence). The CDR3 spells CASSRALTGGRNEQYF. The CDR3 DNA reads TGTGCCAGCAGCCGCGCATTGACAGGGGGGAGAAACGAGCAGTACTTC.

This clone was counted a few times. This chain uses TRBV7-2 with TRBJ2-7, with 8 bases identical to TRBD1. This CDR3 is built from 14 residues. Germline CDR1 and CDR2: SGHTA and FQGNSA. The trim removed 5 bases at V and 7 bases at J, leaving 10 bases unmatched. In nucleotides, the CDR3 is TGTGCCAGCAGCCAAAGGACAGGGTATGGGGAGCAGTACTTC. Translating it yields CASSQRTGYGEQYF.

This sequence joins TRBV28 and TRBJ1-1; D is unclear. CDR1 is MDHEN and CDR2 is SYDVKM in the germline V gene. Trimming removed 3 bases from V and 5 bases from J, with 10 bases in between. The CDR3 length is 13 residues. CDR3 sequence reads: CASSFWDRTEAFF. The CDR3 DNA sequence: TGTGCCAGCAGTTTTTGGGATCGGACTGAAGCTTTCTTT.

The chain joins TRBV2 to TRBJ1-6; weak D call: TRBD1 (5 bases). Germline CDR1 SNHLY, CDR2 FYNNEI. The CDR3 sequence is 17 residues long. V was pared by 8 bases and J by 9 bases, with 26 bases between. CDR3 region: CASLIRGALGNSSPLHF. DNA for the CDR3: TGTGCCAGCCTGATCCGGGGCGCCCTGGGGAATTCTTCACCCCTCCACTTT.

The CDR3 sequence: CASSFGPGTVNYEQYF. DNA of the CDR3: TGTGCCAGCAGCTTTGGACCCGGGACAGTAAACTACGAGCAGTACTTC. This chain links TRBV7-2 with TRBJ2-7; 7 nucleotides match TRBD1. CDR1 and CDR2 from the germline V gene are SGHTA and FQGNSA. The CDR3 is made up of 16 amino acids. The V gene end was trimmed by 3 bases and the J gene end by 3 bases; junction bases not matched to a gene: 11.

The V gene is TRBV5-1, the J gene TRBJ2-5, with a tentative D call TRBD1 (6 bases). CDR3 length: 15 amino acids. Germline CDR1 reads SGHRS; CDR2 reads YFSETQ. The V end lost 3 bases, the J end lost 4 bases, and 16 bases lay between the germline ends. The CDR3 nucleotides read TGCGCCAGCAGCTCCGAGGGACATGGCGGAGAGACCCAGTACTTC. It codes for CASSSEGHGGETQYF.